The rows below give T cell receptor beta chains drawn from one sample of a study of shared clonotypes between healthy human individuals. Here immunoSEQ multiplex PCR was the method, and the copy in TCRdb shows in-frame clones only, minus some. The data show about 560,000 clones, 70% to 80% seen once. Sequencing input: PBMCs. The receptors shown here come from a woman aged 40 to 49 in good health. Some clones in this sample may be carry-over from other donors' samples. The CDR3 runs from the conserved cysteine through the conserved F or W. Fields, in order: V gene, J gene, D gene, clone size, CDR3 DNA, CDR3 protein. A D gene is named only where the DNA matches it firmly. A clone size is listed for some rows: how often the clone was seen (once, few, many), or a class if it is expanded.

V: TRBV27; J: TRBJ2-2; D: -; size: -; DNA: TGTGCCAGCAGTTTAAATCAAAACACCGGGGAGCTGTTTTTT; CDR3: CASSLNQNTGELFF
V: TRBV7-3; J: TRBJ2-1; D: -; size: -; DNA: TGTGCCAGCAGCTCCGGGAACTACAATGAGCAGTTCTTC; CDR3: CASSSGNYNEQFF
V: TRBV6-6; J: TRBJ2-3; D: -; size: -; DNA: TGTGCCAGCAGACAAAGCGCAGATACGCAGTATTTT; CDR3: CASRQSADTQYF
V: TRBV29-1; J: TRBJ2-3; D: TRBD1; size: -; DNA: TGCAGCGCTAAACATTACAGGGGGCTTAGCACAGATACGCAGTATTTT; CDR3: CSAKHYRGLSTDTQYF
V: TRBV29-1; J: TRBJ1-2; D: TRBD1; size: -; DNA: TGCAGCGTTGAAGAATTGTGGGACAGGGTGTCTAACTATGGCTACACCTTC; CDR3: CSVEELWDRVSNYGYTF
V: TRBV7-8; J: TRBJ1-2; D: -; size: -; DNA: TGTGCCAGCAGCTTATTAGAGCAGGGCTCTTCAGGTGGCTACACCTTC; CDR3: CASSLLEQGSSGGYTF
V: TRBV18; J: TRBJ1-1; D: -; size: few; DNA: TGTGCCAGCTCACTGGTCGGCAACACTGAAGCTTTCTTT; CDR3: CASSLVGNTEAFF
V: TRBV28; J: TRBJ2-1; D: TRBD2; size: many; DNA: TGTGCCAGCAGTTTTCCCCGACTAGCGGGAGTTAACAATGAGCAGTTCTTC; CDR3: CASSFPRLAGVNNEQFF
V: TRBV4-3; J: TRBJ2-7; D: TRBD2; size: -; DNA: TGCGCCAGCAGCCCCTTTGGGACTAGCGGCCCTACAACCGAAGGGCAGTACTTC; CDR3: CASSPFGTSGPTTEGQYF
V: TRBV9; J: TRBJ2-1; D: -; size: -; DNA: TGTGCCAGCAGCGTTGGGGGATCGGTCAATGAGCAGTTCTTC; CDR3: CASSVGGSVNEQFF
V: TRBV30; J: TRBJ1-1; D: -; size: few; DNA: TGTGCCCGGTCCGGGGCACAGGGAATGAACACTGAAGCTTTCTTT; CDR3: CARSGAQGMNTEAFF
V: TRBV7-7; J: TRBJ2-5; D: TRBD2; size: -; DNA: TGTGCTAGCAGCCCACCGCCAGGGGTCCTAGCGGGAGGGCCGGGGGAGACCCAGTACTTC; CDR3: CASSPPPGVLAGGPGETQYF
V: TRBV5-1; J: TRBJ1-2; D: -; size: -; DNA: TGCGCCAGCAGCTTTGGGACAAGTCGAGCAATGGGCTACACCTTC; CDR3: CASSFGTSRAMGYTF
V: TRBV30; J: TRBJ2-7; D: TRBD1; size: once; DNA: TGTGCCTGGAGTACCGGGACAGGGTTCTACGAGCAGTACTTC; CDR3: CAWSTGTGFYEQYF
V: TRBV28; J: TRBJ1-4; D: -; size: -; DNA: TGTGCCAGCAGCAAGGGCGGGGGCGCAAGAAGTCAAAGACTGTTTTTT; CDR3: CASSKGGGARSQRLFF
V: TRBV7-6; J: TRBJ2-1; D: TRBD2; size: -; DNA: TGTGCCAGCAGCTTAGGGGGACTAATCAATGAGCAGTTCTTC; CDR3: CASSLGGLINEQFF
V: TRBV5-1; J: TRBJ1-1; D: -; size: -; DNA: TGCGCCAGCAGCCCCAGGGAGGGGAACACTGAAGCTTTCTTT; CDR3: CASSPREGNTEAFF
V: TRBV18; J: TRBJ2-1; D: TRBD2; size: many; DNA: TGTGCCAGCTCACCACTGCCTAGCGGCAACAATGAGCAGTTCTTC; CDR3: CASSPLPSGNNEQFF
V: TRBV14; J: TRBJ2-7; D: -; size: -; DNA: TGTGCCAGCAGCCCCGGGCTATACGAGGCCGAGCAGTACTTC; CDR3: CASSPGLYEAEQYF
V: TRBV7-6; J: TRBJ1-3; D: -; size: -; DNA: TGTGCCAGCAGCTTAGAGGCAGGGATTGGCGGAAACACCATATATTTT; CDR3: CASSLEAGIGGNTIYF
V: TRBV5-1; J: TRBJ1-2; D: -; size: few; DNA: TGCGCCAGCAGCATTGAAAACTATGGCTACACCTTC; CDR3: CASSIENYGYTF
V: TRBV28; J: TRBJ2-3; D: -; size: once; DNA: TGTGCCAGCAGTTTAGATCAGGTGGACGGTACGCAGTATTTT; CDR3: CASSLDQVDGTQYF
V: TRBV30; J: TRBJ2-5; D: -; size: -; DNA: TGTGCCTGCCTAGGCGTAGGGGAAGAGACCCAGTACTTC; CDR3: CACLGVGEETQYF
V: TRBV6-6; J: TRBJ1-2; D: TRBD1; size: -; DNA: TGTGCCAGCAGCGATCAGGGGGCGGCTAACTATGGCTACACCTTC; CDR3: CASSDQGAANYGYTF
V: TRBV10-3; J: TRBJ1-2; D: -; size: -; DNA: TGTGCCATCAGTGTAAGCTATGGCTACACCTTC; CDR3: CAISVSYGYTF
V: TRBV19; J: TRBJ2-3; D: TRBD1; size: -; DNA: TGTGCCAGTAGCGACAGGGCGACAGATACGCAGTATTTC; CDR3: CASSDRATDTQYF
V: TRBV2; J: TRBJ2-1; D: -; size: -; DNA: TGTGCCGGATATCGCGAAGGCGAGCAGTTCTTC; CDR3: CAGYREGEQFF
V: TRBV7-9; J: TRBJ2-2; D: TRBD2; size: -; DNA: TGTGCCAGCCCCCCTAGCGGGAGGAACACCGGGGAGCTGTTTTTT; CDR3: CASPPSGRNTGELFF
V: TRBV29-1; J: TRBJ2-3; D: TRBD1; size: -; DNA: TGCAGCGCTACCGACAGGGGAGGCACAGATACGCAGTATTTT; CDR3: CSATDRGGTDTQYF
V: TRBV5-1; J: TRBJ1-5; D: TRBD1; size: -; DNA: TGCGCCAGCAGCCTCGGGACAGGCAATCAGCCCCAGCATTTT; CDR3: CASSLGTGNQPQHF
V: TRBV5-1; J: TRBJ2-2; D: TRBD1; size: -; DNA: TGCGCCAGCACTATCACAGGGGGCTACACCGGGGAGCTGTTTTTT; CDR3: CASTITGGYTGELFF
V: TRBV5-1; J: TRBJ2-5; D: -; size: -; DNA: TGCGCCAGCAGTTCGGTGGCGGGGAACCAAGAGACCCAGTACTTC; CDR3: CASSSVAGNQETQYF
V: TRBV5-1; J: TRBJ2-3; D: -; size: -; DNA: TGCGCCAGCAGCTTGGCCCTAGATACGCAGTATTTT; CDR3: CASSLALDTQYF
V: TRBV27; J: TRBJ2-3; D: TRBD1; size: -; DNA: TGTGCCAGCAGTTACAGCCGGGACAGTTTTACGCAGTATTTT; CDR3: CASSYSRDSFTQYF
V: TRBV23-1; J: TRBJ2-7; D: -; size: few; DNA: TGCGCCAGCAATCTGGCCGAGCAGTACTTC; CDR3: CASNLAEQYF
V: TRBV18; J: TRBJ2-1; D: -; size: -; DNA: TGTGCCAGCTCACCAGGGGGCGGTTTCTCGTACAATGAGCAGTTCTTC; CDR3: CASSPGGGFSYNEQFF
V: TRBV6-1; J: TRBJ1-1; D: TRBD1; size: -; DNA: TGTGCCAGCAGTCCGGACAGGGACGATAAAGCTTTCTTT; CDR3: CASSPDRDDKAFF
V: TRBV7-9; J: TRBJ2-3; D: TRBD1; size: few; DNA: TGTGCCAGCAGCTTATCAACAGGGGGTTCAGATACGCAGTATTTT; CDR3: CASSLSTGGSDTQYF
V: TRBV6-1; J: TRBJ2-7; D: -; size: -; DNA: TGTGCCAGCAGTGAATTAGCACCCTACGAGCAGTACTTC; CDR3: CASSELAPYEQYF
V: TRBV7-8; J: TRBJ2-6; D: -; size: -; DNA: TGTGCCAGCAGCTTCGTACGTCTTGGTGGGGCCAACGTCCTGACTTTC; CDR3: CASSFVRLGGANVLTF
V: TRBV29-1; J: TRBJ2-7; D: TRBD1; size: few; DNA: TGCAGCGTTGAAGAACGGGGGACAGGTTCCTACGAGCAGTACTTC; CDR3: CSVEERGTGSYEQYF